This TCR beta chain was identified in a study of identical twins. TCRdb reanalysed the 5' RACE reads using MiXCR and keeps one entry per CDR3 protein. The repertoire holds roughly 1.6 million distinct CDR3 sequences, with more than 30% as singletons. This clonotype was seen only a few times. V was trimmed by 3 bases and J by 6 bases, leaving 12 bases between them. Per the germline V gene, CDR1 is DFQATT and CDR2 is SNEGSKA (reference sequence). This CDR3 is 13 amino acids long. This clonotype was sampled from a newborn girl in good health. The chain uses TRBV20-1 and TRBJ1-5; D perhaps matches TRBD1 (5 bases). Sequencing was carried out using cord blood. The chain's CDR3 is CSASLGVGQPQHF. Here the CDR3 DNA reads TGCAGTGCTAGTCTGGGGGTAGGTCAGCCCCAGCATTTT.